This TCR beta chain was identified in a study of cytomegalovirus exposure and HLA in healthy donors (dated by TCRdb to 2016 to 2017). Regarding the complete study: An earlier analysis of roughly 610 of the donors reported under 300 Gb of sequence data and some 110 million unique TCR beta sequences obtained from approximately 180 million T cells. An early release covering roughly 580 HLA-typed donors comprised roughly 300 gigabases of sequencing data and approximately 80 million unique TCR sequences. Among the approximately 400 genotyped donors, around 81% belonged to the genetic ancestry cluster associated with self-reported Caucasian donors. The study aimed to test whether signatures of past pathogen exposure could be identified by cataloging public T cell receptors. The T cell repertoires of around 670 subjects were profiled by immunosequencing and related to cytomegalovirus serostatus. Along with the 666-subject first cohort, a separate validation cohort of roughly 110 different subjects was used. To predict cytomegalovirus infection status, the study combined high-throughput TCR immunosequencing, statistical association of individual TCRs with disease status, and machine learning. A later analysis re-examined previously published TCR beta repertoires from 600 to 700 donors and added high-resolution HLA genotyping to investigate patterns of TCR occurrence. The later analysis used no new phenotypic data to find candidate immune exposures, relying instead on TCR beta sequences and their occurrence across donors. In an earlier analysis of roughly 600 of the donors, high-throughput TCR beta sequencing was used to judge whether each TCR beta V gene segment behaved as functional or pseudogenic. Donor age, sex, ethnicity and CMV serostatus were compiled alongside the repertoire data. A later genetic analysis used genome-wide SNP genotypes for about 65% of the roughly 700 donors, treating that subset as a discovery cohort. Every discovery cohort repertoire had been produced on one sequencing platform. HLA typing included class I and class II loci at four-digit resolution. Typing coverage varied by locus: about 629-630 donors for A, B, C, DRB1 and DQB1; roughly 520 for DQA1; about 600 for DPA1; more than 450 for DPB1. Several DR-DQ haplotypes were handled as single units for association and clustering because linkage in the cohort was strong. Among over 350 genotyped donors of the cohort, an average of approximately 240,000 unique TCR beta nucleotide sequences were sequenced per donor, roughly 18% of them non-productive.

To note about this clone: The specificity of this receptor is unknown. No base quality values were provided; no much bigger clone lies one nucleotide off.

From the germline V gene, CDR1 is SGHTA and CDR2 is FQGNSA. The cysteine opens and the phenylalanine closes a CDR3 of 15 amino acids. Only the CDR3 region is kept as DNA, spanning 45 bases read in frame from base 1. The germline ends are 16 bases apart after V is trimmed by 6 bases and J by 4 bases. The research as a whole found: The sequencing pipeline was judged likely to have produced a cluster of highly shared sequence variants as a technical artifact. Because HLA typing was missing for some donors at each locus, association tests included only the typed subset. V-gene and J-gene trimming of TCR beta chains was associated with a missense DCLRE1C variant in a later genetic analysis, and the association was replicated in an independent cohort. In a later analysis, most CMV-associated TCR beta chains were found to appear HLA-restricted, with HLA associations seemingly driven largely by CMV exposure. Correlated functional status among segregating V segments might reflect linkage disequilibrium, but an unknown experimental factor could not be ruled out. When HLA alleles, especially DR and DQ, strongly co-occurred, TCR associations were difficult to assign to individual alleles. Roughly 17 rarely observed V segments, including chromosome 9 orphons, were excluded from the earlier analysis of about 600 of the donors because counts were too low. A later genetic analysis reported fewer N-insertions in productive TCRs among donors in an Asian-associated ancestry cluster than the roughly 700-donor mean. Immune exposure information for the cohort was limited to CMV serostatus. In vitro tests confirmed that a few of the cytomegalovirus-associated TCR beta chains recognize cytomegalovirus antigens. Most TCR sequences were seen in very few donors, while some public TCRs were found in many individuals. Sequencing depth was assumed to be roughly uniform across donors in the presence/absence analyses, though that assumption may not hold. A further reported finding was that TCR beta sequences accurately predicted the HLA-A and HLA-B alleles for most subjects in the first cohort. An earlier analysis of 450 to 750 of the donors showed that most TCR beta V segments appeared in productive rearrangements either about 87% or about 30% of the time, which broadly matched IMGT annotations. A later analysis found that HLA-associated TCR beta chains were more clonally expanded and had lower generation probabilities than equally common non-associated chains. The study listed 164 TCR beta chains as associated with cytomegalovirus. Cytomegalovirus status was reported to be diagnosed by the classifier with high specificity and sensitivity in both the original and validation cohorts. This cohort had only TCR beta chains sequenced, and the lack of alpha or paired-chain data limited which features could be detected. According to a later analysis, parvovirus B19, influenza, CMV and Epstein-Barr virus appeared linked to several top co-occurrence clusters. In a later analysis, 15,000 to 20,000 TCR beta sequences were associated with specific HLA alleles at a false discovery rate of 0.05. The authors suggested that the approach could potentially be extended to other disease states and immunological phenotypes. A later analysis found that TCR association rates varied across HLA loci, with DRB1 alleles showing the most associated TCRs and HLA-C alleles the fewest. Because the 87-base-pair reads could not distinguish some IMGT-functional V segments, including TRBV6-2 and TRBV6-3, those segments were excluded.

The library was prepared using the immunoSEQ multiplex PCR assay. A mixture of 60 forward primers for TCR Vbeta segments and 13 reverse primers for TCR Jbeta segments was used in the multiplex PCR. The CDR3 region of rearranged TCR beta genes was amplified from genomic DNA by a multiplex PCR assay. On the Illumina HiSeq System, the amplified TCR beta libraries were sequenced as 87-base-pair reads. As for how the authors treated the data: Across the 500 to 750 repertoires, a later analysis counted tens of millions of unique TCR beta chains, roughly 11 million of which were shared by at least two donors. A nearest-neighbor algorithm error-corrected the raw reads and collapsed the reads into unique sequences, merging closely related sequences to remove PCR and sequencing errors. CDR3 sequences were aligned to IMGT reference sequences to assign V, D and J gene segments. Each retained sequence needed at least a six-nucleotide match to both a V gene segment and a J gene segment. A rearrangement was called productive if the CDR3 had no stop codons and remained in frame with V and J, and every other rearrangement was called non-productive. CDR3 was defined according to IMGT convention as the region running from the second conserved V-encoded cysteine to the conserved J-encoded phenylalanine. In an earlier analysis of more than 550 of the donors, sequences lacking an unambiguous match to a single V gene segment were excluded. In an earlier analysis of roughly 500 of the donors, V segments were called functional above 56.7% productive rearrangements and were called segregating when the between-donor standard deviation exceeded 5%. A statistical classification framework was built to diagnose cytomegalovirus status from the catalog of TCR beta chain sequences. In a later analysis, TCR nucleotide sequences were compared against IMGT/GENE-DB human TR gene sequences so that V and J genes could be assigned. In a later analysis, CDR3 sequences and most-parsimonious VDJ recombination scenarios were assigned using the TCRdist pipeline. In a later analysis, each TCR beta chain was defined by its CDR3 amino acid sequence together with its V-gene family, and reads lacking a unique V-gene family were excluded. To address suspected cross-contamination and a sequencing artifact, a later analysis removed 592 highly shared, low-generation-probability nucleotide sequences. In a later analysis, a clonal expansion index for each public chain was calculated from normalized within-repertoire ranks of inferred template counts. In a later analysis, generation probabilities were computed using a VDJ recombination model fitted to out-of-frame rearrangements, and the results were checked against IGoR. In a later analysis, TCR-TCR, TCR-HLA and TCR-CMV co-occurrence was scored with hypergeometric tests, and a repertoire-size bias correction was applied to TCR pairs. A later analysis estimated false discovery rates by permuting HLA or CMV assignments 20 times. In a later analysis, co-occurring TCRs were grouped using DBSCAN, and TCRdist sequence similarity was added for clustering within HLA-allele-positive subsets. Repertoires with fewer than 30,000 or more than 120,000 public chains were left out of co-occurrence clustering, as were about 5 repertoires with anomalous nucleotide sharing. TCRdb holds this immuneACCESS table with in-frame rearrangements only. Some clones are missing; in checked studies, unresolved V genes explain under half, and the rest has no known cause. V, J and clone size derive from that table, while D and trimming were established from the DNA sequence. The sample has approximately 170,000 clones on record, 73% of them singletons. Of the sample, about 5% falls within the top ten clones.

The cohort comprised approximately 700 healthy bone marrow donors. At the time of sampling, every cohort member was nominally healthy, though immune exposures that went unrecorded were likely present. The donor was CMV seropositive and belonged to the group of more than 250 seropositive cohort members. Each donor provided a peripheral blood sample, and peripheral blood mononuclear cells were used for TCR beta sequencing. Genomic DNA was extracted from the blood cell samples with the Qiagen DNeasy Blood Extraction Kit. The receptor chain draws on TRBV7-2 and TRBJ2-1; the D gene is perhaps TRBD2, on 6 matching bases. Sequenced sample: PBMCs. This TCR came from a woman younger than 35 in good health and CMV-seropositive. At the DNA level, the sequence is TGTGCCAGCAGATGGCGGGAAGCGCTATACAATGAGCAGTTCTTC. This codes for CASRWREALYNEQFF. Reference TRBV7-2 and TRBJ2-1 genes cover what lies past the CDR3, so the full variable domain is GAGVSQSPSNKVTEKGKDVELRCDPISGHTALYWYRQSLGQGLEFLIYFQGNSAPDKSGLPSDRFSAERTGGSVSTLTIQRTQQEDSAVYLCASRWREALYNEQFFGPGTRLTVL.